Listed below are T cell receptor beta chains from one sample, sequenced in a study of OX40 agonist ivuxolimab in advanced cancers. Data came from immunoSEQ multiplex PCR; TCRdb stores just in-frame clones and leaves some out. The sample includes tens of thousands of clones, almost 90% of them seen just once. Sequenced material: CD4+ or CD8+ T cells sorted from blood, taken in a trial of the OX40 agonist ivuxolimab. The receptors were gathered from an adult with an advanced solid tumor such as melanoma, head and neck, liver or kidney cancer. Both conserved end residues are part of each CDR3. Each record gives: clone size, J gene, D gene, V gene, CDR3 DNA, CDR3 protein. A D gene is named only where the DNA matches it firmly. Part of the rows lack a size; the others show once, few, many or a class for expanded clones.

>NA|TRBJ1-1|NA|TRBV6-6
TGTGCCAGCAGCCCCCGGGGCGGCACTGAAGCTTTCTTT
CASSPRGGTEAFF
>NA|TRBJ1-2|TRBD1|TRBV11-3
TGTGCCAGCAGCTCCGACAGGGGATATGGCTACACCTTC
CASSSDRGYGYTF
>NA|TRBJ1-3|NA|TRBV21-1
TGTGCCAGCAGCATATCCACTACTTACTCTGGAAACACCATATATTTT
CASSISTTYSGNTIYF
>NA|TRBJ2-4|NA|TRBV30
TGTGCCTGGAAGGCCTCGGGGTTAGCCAAAAACATTCAGTACTTC
CAWKASGLAKNIQYF
>NA|TRBJ2-5|TRBD2|TRBV5-1
TGCGCCAGCAGGCCGGGGGGAATGCAAGAGACCCAGTACTTC
CASRPGGMQETQYF
>once|TRBJ1-2|NA|TRBV28
TGTGCCAGCAGAAGGGGGGGGTCTAACTATGGCTACACCTTC
CASRRGGSNYGYTF
>NA|TRBJ1-3|NA|TRBV10-3
TGTGCCACTTTATCTGGAAACACCATATATTTT
CATLSGNTIYF
>once|TRBJ1-1|TRBD1|TRBV15
TGTGCCACCAGCAGAGATAGTATTGTAGGGGACAGGGGTTTCTTT
CATSRDSIVGDRGFF
>NA|TRBJ2-3|TRBD2|TRBV7-8
TGTGCCAGCAGCCCTCGACTAGCGGGGGATGGGGATACGCAGTATTTT
CASSPRLAGDGDTQYF
>NA|TRBJ1-4|NA|TRBV4-2
TGTGCCAGCAGCCAAGATCAGAGAACTAATGAAAAACTGTTTTTT
CASSQDQRTNEKLFF
>NA|TRBJ1-2|TRBD1|TRBV7-8
TGTGCCAGCAGCTCTGGACAGGGGAGGGTTCTGAACACCTTC
CASSSGQGRVLNTF
>NA|TRBJ2-3|TRBD2|TRBV19
TGTGCCAGTAGGGCCCCCGGCGCGGGGGGGCCGAGAAGGTCAGATACGCAGTATTTT
CASRAPGAGGPRRSDTQYF
>NA|TRBJ1-4|NA|TRBV5-1
TGCGCCAGCAGCTTGTACGGGACAACTGAAAAACTGTTTTTT
CASSLYGTTEKLFF
>NA|TRBJ1-4|TRBD1|TRBV14
TGTGCCAGCAGCCACAGACAGGGACCCAGCAGATCGACTAATGAAAAACTGTTTTTT
CASSHRQGPSRSTNEKLFF
>NA|TRBJ1-2|NA|TRBV18
TGTGCCAGCTCACCACCGGGACGGACTAACTATGGCTACACCTTC
CASSPPGRTNYGYTF
>NA|TRBJ1-3|NA|TRBV21-1
TGTGCCAGCAGCAACCGGGACAGGGGTACTGGAAACACCATATATTTT
CASSNRDRGTGNTIYF
>NA|TRBJ2-7|NA|TRBV28
TGTGCCAGCAGTTTAGAATACGAGCAGTACTTC
CASSLEYEQYF
>few|TRBJ1-3|TRBD1|TRBV6-5
TGTGCCAGCAGTTCCCTCGACAGGGAGATTAGAAACACCATATATTTT
CASSSLDREIRNTIYF
>NA|TRBJ1-2|NA|TRBV6-1
TGTGCCAGCAGTCCGCAGACAGGATCGGACTATGGCTACACCTTC
CASSPQTGSDYGYTF
>NA|TRBJ1-1|NA|TRBV5-1
TGCGCCAGCAGCTTGGGACTGACAGGGAACACTGAAGCTTTCTTT
CASSLGLTGNTEAFF
>NA|TRBJ2-2|TRBD2|TRBV28
TGTGCCAGCAGTTCTCGGGGGGTTTCGGCCGGGGAGCTGTTTTTT
CASSSRGVSAGELFF
>NA|TRBJ2-1|TRBD2|TRBV11-2
TGTGCCAGCAGACCCAGCGGGAGGGGAAATGAGCAGTTCTTC
CASRPSGRGNEQFF
>once|TRBJ1-5|NA|TRBV6-1
TGTGCCAGCAGTCGAGACCCCTGGGGCAATCAGCCCCAGCATTTT
CASSRDPWGNQPQHF
>once|TRBJ2-1|TRBD2|TRBV7-8
TGTGCCAGCAGCTTCACCGGGACTAGCGGAATCAATGAGCAGTTCTTC
CASSFTGTSGINEQFF
>NA|TRBJ2-5|NA|TRBV5-4
TGTGCCAGCAGCTTGGCGGGGACCCAAGAGACCCAGTACTTC
CASSLAGTQETQYF
>NA|TRBJ1-4|NA|TRBV6-1
TGTGCCAGCCAGACGGTAGCAACTAATGAAAAACTGTTTTTT
CASQTVATNEKLFF
>few|TRBJ1-1|TRBD1|TRBV6-6
TGTGCCAGCAGAACCCTTGGGACAGGGGGCACTGAAGCTTTCTTT
CASRTLGTGGTEAFF
>NA|TRBJ1-5|NA|TRBV28
TGTGCCAGCGGTACCGCAGGGAGGTGGCCCCAGCATTTT
CASGTAGRWPQHF
>NA|TRBJ2-3|NA|TRBV7-6
TGTGCCAGCAGCGGAGGGGCAGGGTGGGCAGATACGCAGTATTTT
CASSGGAGWADTQYF
>NA|TRBJ2-7|NA|TRBV9
TGTGCCAGCAGTGGACACGGAAGCATATACGAGCAGTACTTC
CASSGHGSIYEQYF
>NA|TRBJ2-2|NA|TRBV2
TGTGCCAGCAGTCAGAGGGGGTCCGGGGAGCTGTTTTTT
CASSQRGSGELFF
>NA|TRBJ1-4|NA|TRBV6-5
TGTGCCAGCAGTTCCCTGAGGGGTAATGAAAAACTGTTTTTT
CASSSLRGNEKLFF
>NA|TRBJ2-5|NA|TRBV2
TGTGCCAGCAGTGAAGAGCTGGAGACCCAGTACTTC
CASSEELETQYF